The 20 T cell receptor beta chains reported below all come from one sample, sequenced in a study of T cell repertoires in cytomegalovirus infection. TCRdb reprocessed the reads via MiXCR and lists one record per CDR3 protein. The sample has over 250,000 distinct CDR3 sequences; under 30% are singletons. The sequencing sample was made of PBMCs. Receptors were obtained from a human donor in good health (CMV status not recorded). Some clones in this sample may be carry-over from other donors' samples.

The chain is built from TRBV11-2 and TRBJ2-7; no firm D call. The CDR3 sequence is 14 residues long. Germline assignment: CDR1 SGHAT and CDR2 FQNNGV. V was trimmed by 1 base and J by 3 bases, leaving 10 bases between them. The CDR3 coding sequence is TGTGCCAGCAGCTTAGTAGCAGATTACTACGAGCAGTACTTC. Residues: CASSLVADYYEQYF. Full variable domain (missing parts from reference TRBV11-2 and TRBJ2-7): EAGVAQSPRYKIIEKRQSVAFWCNPISGHATLYWYQQILGQGPKLLIQFQNNGVVDDSQLPKDRFSAERLKGVDSTLKIQPAKLEDSAVYLCASSLVADYYEQYFGPGTRLTVT.

This clonotype counts as large (0.1 to 1%). The V and J genes are TRBV14 and TRBJ1-1; 8 bases line up with TRBD1. This CDR3 has 13 residues. Germline CDR1 reads SGHDN; CDR2 reads FVKESK. V shed 1 base and J 8 bases; nucleotides not matched to a gene: 3. Here the CDR3 DNA reads TGTGCCAGCAGCCAAGCCCGACAGGGGGAAGCTTTCTTT. Residues: CASSQARQGEAFF.

The chain uses TRBV7-2 and TRBJ2-1, with no clear D. With 3 bases removed from V and 9 bases from J, the gap between germline ends came to 6 bases. The CDR3 totals 11 residues. Germline assignment: CDR1 SGHTA and CDR2 FQGNSA. DNA for the CDR3: TGTGCCAGCAGCTTGATCTCTGAGCAGTTCTTC. As protein: CASSLISEQFF.

The DNA for the CDR3 is TGCGCCAGCAGTGAGTCGGGACAGGGGTTACAGCAGTACTTC. It specifies CASSESGQGLQQYF. This chain connects TRBV10-1 to TRBJ2-7, with 10 bases identical to TRBD1. J was trimmed by 8 bases and V by 0 bases; bases with no gene match: 4. CDR1 is WNHNN, CDR2 SYGVQD, per germline (reference sequence). This CDR3 contains 14 residues.

A few counts support this clonotype. This chain links TRBV28 with TRBJ2-1; D perhaps matches TRBD1 (6 bases). CDR1 is MDHEN and CDR2 is SYDVKM in the germline V gene. V lost 5 bases and J 4 bases, leaving 15 bases between the germline ends. This CDR3 has 15 amino acids. CDR3 DNA: TGTGCCAGCAGTCTCTCAGGGGCCACATACAATGAGCAGTTCTTC. Protein sequence: CASSLSGATYNEQFF.

J is TRBJ2-7 and V is TRBV5-3; D ambiguous. TRBV5-3 is filed as an ORF, its function uncertain. With 8 bases removed from V and 7 bases from J, the gap between germline ends came to 19 bases. The CDR3 sequence is 13 residues long. The CDR3 protein is CASSPGLTREQYF. CDR3 nucleotides: TGTGCCAGCAGCCCCGGGTTAACGCGGGAGCAGTACTTC.

This clonotype was recorded at least ten times. V usage is TRBV7-2 and J usage is TRBJ2-7, with D perhaps matching TRBD1 (5 bases). Per the germline V gene, CDR1 is SGHTA and CDR2 is FQGNSA. Trimming stripped 5 bases from V and 13 bases from J, with 21 bases between. CDR3 length: 13 amino acids. The CDR3 coding sequence is TGTGCCAGCAGCAATAGACAGCTCCTTGACTTTTACTTC. It is translated as CASSNRQLLDFYF.

This clonotype was detected many times. The chain couples TRBV7-9 to TRBJ1-2, with a tentative D call TRBD1 (5 bases). Germline CDR1 is SEHNR and CDR2 is FQNEAQ (reference sequence). Deletions cut 3 bases from V and 8 bases from J, with 16 bases between. The CDR3 length is 14 residues. CDR3 sequence (DNA): TGTGCCAGCAGCTTCGCAGGGAGCTCACGGGGCTACACCTTC. Its translation: CASSFAGSSRGYTF.

This clonotype has a count of ten or more. The J gene is TRBJ2-7, the V gene TRBV7-2, with 8 bases fitting TRBD2. With V trimmed by 5 bases and J by 0 bases, 9 bases remained unmatched. The germline CDR1 and CDR2 sequences are SGHTA and FQGNSA. The CDR3 extends over 16 amino acids. The CDR3 protein is CASSLYVAGGSYEQYF. CDR3 DNA: TGTGCCAGCAGCCTATACGTGGCGGGAGGCTCCTACGAGCAGTACTTC.

This clonotype was observed a handful of times. The chain recombines TRBV11-1 with TRBJ2-5; no clear D gene. The CDR3 contains 14 residues. The V end lost 0 bases, the J end lost 3 bases, and 8 bases lay between the germline ends. The germline CDR1 and CDR2 sequences are SGHAT and FQDESV (reference sequence). CDR3 residues: CASSLAGEKETQYF. CDR3 nucleotides: TGTGCCAGCAGCTTAGCAGGAGAGAAAGAGACCCAGTACTTC.

This clonotype was counted between two and nine times. CDR3 amino acids: CATLGGYTEAFF. The CDR3 coding sequence is TGTGCCACCCTAGGAGGGTACACTGAAGCTTTCTTT. The V call is TRBV12-3 or TRBV12-4, the J call TRBJ1-1; D is undetermined. Trimming removed 10 bases at V and 3 bases at J, with 12 bases between. The CDR3 totals 12 residues.

This chain joins TRBV11-2 and TRBJ1-2, with D perhaps TRBD1 (6 bases). With 7 bases removed from V and 4 bases from J, the gap between germline ends came to 16 bases. Germline assignment: CDR1 SGHAT and CDR2 FQNNGV. This CDR3 has 14 amino acids. The CDR3 sequence: CASKIAGDRYGYTF. The DNA for the CDR3 is TGTGCCAGCAAAATAGCAGGGGACCGCTATGGCTACACCTTC.

This clonotype was detected only a few times. The chain joins TRBV7-3 to TRBJ2-2; D is undetermined. Germline CDR1 reads SGHTA; CDR2 reads FQGTGA. V lost 7 bases and J lost 5, with 11 bases in between. The CDR3 spans 13 residues. The CDR3 loop is CASTDTRTGELFF. CDR3 in DNA: TGTGCCAGCACGGATACGCGGACCGGGGAGCTGTTTTTT. The full variable domain, in which reference TRBV7-3 and TRBJ2-2 provide the parts outside the CDR3, is GAGVSQTPSNKVTEKGKYVELRCDPISGHTALYWYRQSLGQGPEFLIYFQGTGAADDSGLPNDRFFAVRPEGSVSTLKIQRTERGDSAVYLCASTDTRTGELFFGEGSRLTVL.

This sequence joins TRBV19 and TRBJ2-7, with 8 bases identical to TRBD1. Germline CDR1 LNHDA, CDR2 SQIVND (reference sequence). Trimming took 6 bases from V and 0 from J; bases not matched to a gene: 10. This CDR3 comprises 16 residues. The CDR3 nucleotides are TGTGCCAGTAGATCCCGCGGGACAGGCCTCTCCTACGAGCAGTACTTC. It specifies CASRSRGTGLSYEQYF.

The CDR3 spells CASSPRDIQFF. The CDR3 coding sequence is TGTGCCAGCAGCCCCCGGGACATACAGTTCTTC. V gene TRBV12-3 or TRBV12-4 combines with J gene TRBJ2-1; tentative D call: TRBD1 (6 bases). V was clipped by 6 bases and J by 13 bases, with 13 bases between them. The CDR3 runs 11 residues.

V usage is TRBV7-6 and J usage is TRBJ2-3, with 8 positions matching TRBD2. J lost 3 bases, V lost 7 bases, and 9 bases had no gene match. This CDR3 region has 15 residues. CDR1 SGHVS and CDR2 FNYEAQ come from the germline V gene. In DNA, the CDR3 is TGTGCCAGCACCACGGGGGGGTTTCGGACAGATACGCAGTATTTT. This translates into CASTTGGFRTDTQYF.

This clonotype was seen a few times. V is TRBV15 and J is TRBJ2-7, with a weak D call TRBD1 (6 bases). V was cut by 4 bases and J by 6 bases, with 16 bases left in between. The V gene's germline CDR1 is LNHNV and CDR2 YYDKDF (reference sequence). The CDR3 has 14 amino acids. The CDR3 is CATSKRTARIEQYF. CDR3 nucleotide sequence: TGTGCCACCAGCAAAAGGACAGCGAGGATCGAGCAGTACTTC.

The table lists this clonotype with many counts. The rearrangement uses TRBV7-2 and TRBJ2-5, with TRBD2 matching 13 bases. CDR1 and CDR2 (germline): SGHTA, FQGNSA. The CDR3 has 16 amino acids. The V and J ends lost 1 base and 3 bases, in that order; junction bases with no gene match: 2. CDR3 nucleotide sequence: TGTGCCAGCAGCTTAGGACTAGCGGGAGGAGAAGAGACCCAGTACTTC. Its translation: CASSLGLAGGEETQYF.

V usage is TRBV19 and J usage is TRBJ1-5; tentative D call: TRBD1 (6 bases). The CDR3 is 18 residues long. Trimming cost V 0 bases and J 1 base, with 16 bases left between them. From germline, CDR1 is LNHDA and CDR2 SQIVND (reference sequence). Here the CDR3 DNA reads TGTGCCAGTAGTATAGATCTACCCCGAAGGGGGAGCAATCAGCCCCAGCATTTT. Residues: CASSIDLPRRGSNQPQHF.

The chain combines TRBV2 with TRBJ2-7; D is unresolved. The CDR3 spans 13 residues. Germline V CDR1 and CDR2: SNHLY, FYNNEI. The V end lost 1 base, the J end lost 3 bases, and 7 bases lay between the germline ends. The CDR3 bases are TGTGCCAGCAGTGAAGTGGGCATCTACGAGCAGTACTTC. Encoded protein: CASSEVGIYEQYF.